This T cell receptor beta chain was sequenced for a study of early T cells in non-severe SARS-CoV-2 infection (dated by TCRdb to the early 2020s). For context, the study as a whole: Bulk RNA from unsorted whole blood was used for TCR sequencing, so alpha and beta chains could not be paired. What the authors observed across the whole study: VDJdb matching was skewed toward anti-spike CD8 responses and likely underestimated virus-specific expansions by missing private and CD4 specificities.

A case-control design nested within a healthcare worker cohort in London, UK, was used, with weekly nasopharyngeal swab PCR tests and blood sampling performed. Between 23 and 31 March 2020, the week of the UK lockdown, healthcare workers were enrolled and then followed up weekly for as long as 16 weeks. The CDR3 spans 12 residues, from the cysteine through the phenylalanine. CDR3 DNA only is kept here, 36 bases in frame from base 1. V is pared back by 3 bases and J by 7 bases, with 9 bases lying between the germline termini. The library was made by 5' RACE. For sequencing, a NextSeq 500 was employed. Unique molecular identifiers were attached to individual cDNA molecules in the TCR library protocol so that sequencing error and PCR bias could be corrected. Sequencing covered both TCR alpha and beta chains, and within each sample the abundances of alpha and beta sequences were tightly co-correlated. Under the source paper's analysis protocol: Decombinator V4 was used to annotate the V gene, J gene and CDR3 of the TCR sequences. TCRs were defined as expanded if a significant change between any two time points was detected under a Poisson model with p below 0.0001. TCR abundances were normalised to the total number of TCRs sequenced per sample and expressed as counts per million. MAIT TCRs were defined by TRAV1-2 paired with TRAJ12, TRAJ20 or TRAJ33, and iNKT TCRs by TRAV10 paired with TRAJ18. VDJdb, accessed 1 November 2021, was searched for CMV, EBV and SARS-CoV-2 annotated TCRs, with TCRs annotated for multiple antigens excluded. In TCRdb, the public reads were trimmed at Q25 with fastp and aligned with MiXCR, with productive beta chains retained. When rows share a CDR3 protein, they turn into one entry using the most common DNA and genes. Clone size and V and J calls follow TCRdb, not the original study. The sample data list 65,000 to 85,000 distinct CDR3 sequences, and around 16% of these were observed just once. The ten largest clonotypes hold roughly 12% of the sample.

This clonotype was seen repeatedly, ten times or more. Its recognized antigen is unknown. Base qualities are not recorded, but no much larger clone differs from it by a single base. The clonotype originates from an adult who was a healthcare worker with PCR-confirmed SARS-CoV-2 infection or an uninfected control (not recorded which). The chain joins TRBV12-3 or TRBV12-4 to TRBJ1-1, with the identity of the D gene unclear. The sequencing input was whole blood. The nucleotides are TGTGCCAGCAGTTTTCGGCGAGATGAAGCTTTCTTT. Translation gives CASSFRRDEAFF.